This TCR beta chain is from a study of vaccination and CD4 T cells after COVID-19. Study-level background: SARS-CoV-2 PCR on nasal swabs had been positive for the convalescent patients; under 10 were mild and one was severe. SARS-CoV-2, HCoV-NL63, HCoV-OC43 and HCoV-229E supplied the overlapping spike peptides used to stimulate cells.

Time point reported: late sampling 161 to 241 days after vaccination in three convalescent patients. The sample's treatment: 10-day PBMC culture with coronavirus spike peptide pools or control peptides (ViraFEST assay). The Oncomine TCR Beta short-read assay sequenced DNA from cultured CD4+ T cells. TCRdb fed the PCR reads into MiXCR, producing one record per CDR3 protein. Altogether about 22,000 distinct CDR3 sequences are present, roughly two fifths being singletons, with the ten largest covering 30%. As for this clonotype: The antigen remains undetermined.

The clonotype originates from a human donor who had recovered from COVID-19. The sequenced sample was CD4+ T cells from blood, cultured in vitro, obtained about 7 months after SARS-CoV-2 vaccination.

CDR3 nucleotide sequence: TGTGCCAGCAGCTTAGAGTGGCAGGGGAATCAGCCCCAGCATTTT. Translation: CASSLEWQGNQPQHF. V and J are TRBV7-8 and TRBJ1-5, with D maybe TRBD1 (6 bases). Germline lookup yields CDR1 SGHVS and CDR2 FQNEAQ. Trimming cost V 1 base and J 4 bases, with 11 bases left between them. CDR3 length: 15 residues.